This T cell receptor (beta chain) was retrieved from a study of shared clonotypes between healthy human individuals. Study findings and constraints: Non-shared clonotypes had lower generation probabilities than clonotypes shared by all four sorted-subset donors. Clonotypes that were shared across a few donors made up 4.5% to 5% of naive CD4 clonotypes.

Comment on this clone: Antigen specificity is unknown.

Trimming took 3 bases from V and 0 from J; bases not matched to a gene: 8. The CDR3 totals 17 residues. In germline, CDR1 is SEHNR, CDR2 FQNEAQ (reference sequence). Genomic DNA (from each subset) was split evenly across several immunoSEQ plates. This table comes from immunoSEQ multiplex PCR, and its TCRdb copy is limited to in-frame clones, with some not included. The table lists 700,000 to 950,000 clones, just over 95% of them singletons. The naive CD8 fraction comprised CD45RO-negative cells positively selected for CCR7 and excluded terminally differentiated effector memory CD45RA+ cells. Every contributor of samples was a Caucasian grown-up residing in Nashville, Tennessee.

The genes are TRBV7-9 and TRBJ2-5; TRBD2 matches at 9 bases. Sequenced material: naive CD8+ T cells sorted from blood. This receptor was identified in a man aged 25-45 years in good health. The CDR3 DNA sequence: TGTGCCAGCAGCTTTCCTCCTAGCGGGATCTACCAAGAGACCCAGTACTTC. Residues: CASSFPPSGIYQETQYF.